This TCR beta chain came from a study of shared clonotypes between healthy human individuals. The repertoire was sequenced with immunoSEQ multiplex PCR; TCRdb's copy has only in-frame clones and lacks some. The sample lists about 480,000 clones, 60% to 80% occurring once. CDR1 is SEHNR and CDR2 is FQNEAQ in the germline V gene (reference sequence). V was pared by 5 bases and J by 7 bases, with 13 bases between. The CDR3 contains 13 residues. This chain joins TRBV7-9 and TRBJ2-3; TRBD2 is a possible D gene (6 bases). Sequenced sample: PBMCs. This TCR was sampled from a woman in her thirties or forties in good health. Some clones in this sample may be carry-over from other donors' samples. This chain's CDR3 is CASSRRDLNTQYF. In nucleotides, the CDR3 is TGTGCCAGCAGCCGCCGGGACTTAAATACGCAGTATTTT.